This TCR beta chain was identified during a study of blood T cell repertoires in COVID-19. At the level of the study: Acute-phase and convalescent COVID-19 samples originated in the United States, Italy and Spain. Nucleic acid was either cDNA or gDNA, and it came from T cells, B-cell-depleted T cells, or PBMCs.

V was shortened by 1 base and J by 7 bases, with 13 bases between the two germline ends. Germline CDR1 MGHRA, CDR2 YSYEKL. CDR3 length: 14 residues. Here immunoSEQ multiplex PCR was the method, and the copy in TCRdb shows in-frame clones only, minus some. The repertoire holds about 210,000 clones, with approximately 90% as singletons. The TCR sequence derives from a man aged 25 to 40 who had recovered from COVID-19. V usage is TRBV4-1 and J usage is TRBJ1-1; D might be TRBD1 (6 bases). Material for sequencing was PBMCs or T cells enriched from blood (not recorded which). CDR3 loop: CASSQGTARIEAFF. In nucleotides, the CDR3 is TGCGCCAGCAGCCAAGGGACAGCGCGCATTGAAGCTTTCTTT.